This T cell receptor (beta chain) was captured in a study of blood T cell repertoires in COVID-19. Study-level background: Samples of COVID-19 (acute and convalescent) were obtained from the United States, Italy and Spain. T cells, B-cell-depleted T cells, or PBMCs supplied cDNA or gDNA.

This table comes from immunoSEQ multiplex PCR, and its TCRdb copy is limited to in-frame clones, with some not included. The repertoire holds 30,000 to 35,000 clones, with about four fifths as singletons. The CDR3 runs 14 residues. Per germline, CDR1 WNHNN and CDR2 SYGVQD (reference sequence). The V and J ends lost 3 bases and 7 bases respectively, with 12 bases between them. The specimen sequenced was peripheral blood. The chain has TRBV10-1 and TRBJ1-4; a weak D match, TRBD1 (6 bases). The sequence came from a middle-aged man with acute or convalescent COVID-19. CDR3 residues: CASSDVQGSEKLFF. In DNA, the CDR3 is TGCGCCAGCAGTGACGTGCAGGGGAGTGAAAAACTGTTTTTT.